A single sample gave rise to the 32 T cell receptor beta chains below, sequenced in a study of blood T cell repertoires in COVID-19. Method: immunoSEQ multiplex PCR; TCRdb's copy keeps in-frame clones and lacks some. The sample includes 35,000 to 45,000 clones, 70% to 90% of them seen just once. The material sequenced was peripheral blood. These receptor sequences come from a woman aged 70-85 years in a cohort sampled during active COVID-19.

The chain links TRBV10-3 to TRBJ2-7; unclear D gene. The CDR3 extends over 12 amino acids. Looked up from germline, CDR1 is ENHRY and CDR2 is SYGVKD. V was cut by 3 bases and J by 1 base, with 4 bases left in between. The CDR3 nucleotides are TGTGCCATCAGTGAACAGTCCTACGAGCAGTACTTC. This gives the protein CAISEQSYEQYF.

The V and J genes are TRBV6-5 and TRBJ1-1; D gene ambiguous. Trimming pared 0 bases from V and 1 base from J, leaving 9 bases between. The length of the CDR3 is 15 residues. The germline gives CDR1 MNHEY, CDR2 SVGAGI. As DNA, the CDR3 is TGTGCCAGCAGTTACTCTGGCAGTCAGAACACTGAAGCTTTCTTT. Translated, it gives CASSYSGSQNTEAFF.

For the CDR3, the DNA is TGTGCCAGCAGCCTAGCCGGGACAGGGGCTTACGAGCAGTACTTC. It encodes CASSLAGTGAYEQYF. This chain connects TRBV3-1 (or the pseudogene TRBV3-2) to TRBJ2-7; 10 bases fit TRBD1. In germline, CDR1 is LGHDT, CDR2 YNNKEL (reference sequence). The CDR3 spans 15 residues. After removal of 4 bases from V and 4 bases from J, the junction contained 7 bases not matched to a gene.

V usage is TRBV19 and J usage is TRBJ2-3; 13 bases are a match to TRBD2. The junction had 6 bases not matched to a gene; V was cut back by 5 bases and J by 4 bases. Germline V gene sequence: CDR1 LNHDA, CDR2 SQIVND (reference sequence). The CDR3 covers 16 residues. The CDR3 sequence is CASSAGLAGDADTQYF. The CDR3 DNA sequence: TGTGCCAGTAGTGCCGGACTAGCGGGAGACGCAGATACGCAGTATTTT.

This rearrangement joins TRBV5-1 to TRBJ1-3; D is ambiguous. This CDR3 has 15 residues. Germline V gene sequence: CDR1 SGHRS, CDR2 YFSETQ. Trimming pared 2 bases from V and 0 bases from J, leaving 9 bases between. The DNA of the CDR3 is TGCGCCAGCAGCTTCGGGGAGACCTCTGGAAACACCATATATTTT. As protein: CASSFGETSGNTIYF. The entire variable domain, with the rest obtained from reference TRBV5-1 and TRBJ1-3, is as follows: KAGVTQTPRYLIKTRGQQVTLSCSPISGHRSVSWYQQTPGQGLQFLFEYFSETQRNKGNFPGRFSGRQFSNSRSEMNVSTLELGDSALYLCASSFGETSGNTIYFGEGSWLTVV.

The chain recombines TRBV24-1 with TRBJ1-2; maybe TRBD1 (6 bases). Germline V gives CDR1 KGHDR, CDR2 SFDVKD. Between the trimmed V and J ends, which lost 3 bases and 4 bases, there was a span of 8 bases. The CDR3 has 13 amino acids. The CDR3 spells CATSDGDIYGYTF. For the CDR3, the DNA is TGTGCCACCAGTGATGGGGACATCTATGGCTACACCTTC.

This clone turned up a few times. V usage is TRBV10-1 and J usage is TRBJ2-7, with TRBD1 matching over 8 bases. The CDR3 sequence is 13 residues long. Germline CDR1 and CDR2: WNHNN and SYGVQD (reference sequence). V dropped 4 bases and J dropped 4; count of bases not matched to a gene: 3. The CDR3 spells CASSGQGIYEQYF. As DNA, the CDR3 is TGCGCCAGCAGTGGACAGGGGATTTACGAGCAGTACTTC.

V gene TRBV7-9 combines with J gene TRBJ1-3, with no clear D. V shed 7 bases and J shed 0 bases, with 10 bases lying between them. Germline V gene lookup returns CDR1 SEHNR and CDR2 FQNEAQ (reference sequence). This CDR3 has 14 amino acids. The CDR3 bases are TGTGCCAGCATGAACAGTGGCTCTGGAAACACCATATATTTT. It codes for CASMNSGSGNTIYF.

This chain links TRBV28 with TRBJ1-2; 7 bases agree with TRBD1. CDR3 length equals 14 residues. Germline loops: CDR1 MDHEN, CDR2 SYDVKM. CDR3 nucleotide sequence: TGTGCATCGACCTGGGACAGTGCTAACTATGGCTACACCTTC. This gives the protein CASTWDSANYGYTF.

This rearrangement joins TRBV11-2 to TRBJ2-2; the D gene is possibly TRBD2 (6 bases). Germline V gives CDR1 SGHAT, CDR2 FQNNGV. This CDR3 has 15 residues. Trimming removed 5 bases from V and 7 bases from J, with 17 bases in between. In DNA, the CDR3 is TGTGCCAGCAGCGAGAGGGCGGGACTGGGCGGGGAGCTGTTTTTT. It yields the protein CASSERAGLGGELFF.

The rearrangement uses TRBV3-1 (or the pseudogene TRBV3-2) and TRBJ2-7; D ambiguous. CDR1 is LGHDT, CDR2 YNNKEL, per germline (reference sequence). The CDR3 is 14 amino acids. V was pared by 2 bases and J by 0 bases, with 8 bases between. The CDR3 coding sequence is TGTGCCAGCAGCCAAACCCATAGCTCCTACGAGCAGTACTTC. It encodes CASSQTHSSYEQYF.

This chain joins TRBV7-9 and TRBJ1-6, with 11 nucleotides matching TRBD1. With V trimmed by 5 bases and J by 9 bases, 9 bases remained unmatched. Germline lookup yields CDR1 SEHNR and CDR2 FQNEAQ (reference sequence). The CDR3 loop spans 16 amino acids. The chain's CDR3 is CASSLTSGTGGSPLHF. Written as DNA, the CDR3 is TGTGCCAGCAGCCTGACTTCCGGGACAGGGGGTTCACCCCTCCACTTT. The variable domain in full, with the rest retrieved from reference TRBV7-9 and TRBJ1-6, is DTGVSQNPRHKITKRGQNVTFRCDPISEHNRLYWYRQTLGQGPEFLTYFQNEAQLEKSRLLSDRFSAERPKGSFSTLEIQRTEQGDSAMYLCASSLTSGTGGSPLHFGNGTRLTVT.

J is TRBJ2-1 and V is TRBV28, with 8 positions matching TRBD2. Germline CDR1 and CDR2: MDHEN and SYDVKM. This CDR3 is 15 amino acids long. With V trimmed by 4 bases and J by 7 bases, 9 bases remained unmatched. CDR3 in amino acids: CASSSGGAEENEQFF. The CDR3, as DNA: TGTGCCAGCAGTTCCGGGGGGGCGGAGGAGAATGAGCAGTTCTTC.

The chain uses TRBV7-9 and TRBJ1-5; D is perhaps TRBD1 (5 bases). The CDR3 has 16 amino acids. Between the trimmed V and J ends, which lost 1 base and 2 bases, there was a span of 12 bases. The germline V gene encodes CDR1 SEHNR and CDR2 FQNEAQ (reference sequence). The CDR3 loop reads CASSLGQGSGNQPQHF. The CDR3 region has the DNA TGTGCCAGCAGCTTAGGGCAGGGAAGTGGCAATCAGCCCCAGCATTTT.

This chain joins TRBV29-1 and TRBJ1-2; a weak D match, TRBD1 (6 bases). Per germline, CDR1 SQVTM and CDR2 ANQGSEA. V was trimmed by 7 bases and J by 3 bases, leaving 12 bases between them. The CDR3 extends over 12 amino acids. This chain's CDR3 is CSGGAQDYGYTF. CDR3 in DNA: TGCAGCGGGGGGGCTCAGGACTATGGCTACACCTTC.

V and J are TRBV28 and TRBJ1-2; TRBD1 is a possible D gene (6 bases). The V end was cut by 5 bases, the J end by 6 bases, with 13 bases between. Germline CDR1 reads MDHEN; CDR2 reads SYDVKM. The CDR3 has 13 residues. As DNA, the CDR3 is TGTGCCAGCAGTCTAGGACAGCTAGATGGCTACACCTTC. Its translation is CASSLGQLDGYTF.

V is TRBV5-1 and J is TRBJ1-3; D is undetermined. Germline V gives CDR1 SGHRS, CDR2 YFSETQ. V was cut by 0 bases and J by 0 bases, with 10 bases left in between. CDR3 length equals 16 residues. This CDR3 reads CASSLATGYSGNTIYF. CDR3 DNA sequence: TGCGCCAGCAGCTTGGCCACGGGGTACTCTGGAAACACCATATATTTT.

The J gene is TRBJ2-7, the V gene TRBV19; no reliable D call. The CDR3 consists of 14 residues. The V and J ends lost 9 bases and 0 bases respectively, with 15 bases between them. The germline gives CDR1 LNHDA, CDR2 SQIVND (reference sequence). CDR3 protein: CASKSSGTSYEQYF. In nucleotides, the CDR3 is TGTGCCAGCAAGTCTTCCGGTACCTCCTACGAGCAGTACTTC.

The chain recombines TRBV4-1 with TRBJ1-5, with 8 nucleotides matching TRBD1. The CDR3 loop spans 14 amino acids. With 4 bases clipped from V and 4 bases from J, the junction kept 3 bases outside the gene matches. Germline values: CDR1 MGHRA, CDR2 YSYEKL. The CDR3: CASSLDRANQPQHF. CDR3 DNA sequence: TGCGCCAGCAGCCTGGACAGGGCAAATCAGCCCCAGCATTTT.

The V and J genes are TRBV3-1 (or the pseudogene TRBV3-2) and TRBJ1-6, with 7 positions matching TRBD1. The V segment lost 4 bases and the J segment 6 bases; nucleotides outside the gene matches: 6. Germline V gives CDR1 LGHDT, CDR2 YNNKEL (reference sequence). CDR3 length equals 15 residues. The CDR3 coding sequence is TGTGCCAGCAGCCCCTTTGAGGGGGCTAATTCACCCCTCCACTTT. Its translation: CASSPFEGANSPLHF.

This chain joins TRBV11-2 and TRBJ1-2; D not certain. V shed 6 bases and J shed 5 bases, with 13 bases lying between them. This CDR3 contains 13 residues. Germline values: CDR1 SGHAT, CDR2 FQNNGV. This CDR3 is CASRPEASYGYTF. CDR3 sequence (DNA): TGTGCCAGCAGGCCCGAGGCCTCGTATGGCTACACCTTC.

This CDR3 reads CASSRSGTKGETQYF. The CDR3 nucleotides are TGCGCCAGCAGCCGTAGCGGGACAAAAGGGGAGACCCAGTACTTC. The chain couples TRBV4-1 to TRBJ2-5; 8 bases match TRBD2. The junction had 9 bases not matched to a gene; V was cut back by 4 bases and J by 5 bases. There are 15 residues in the CDR3. Germline V gene sequence: CDR1 MGHRA, CDR2 YSYEKL.

This chain uses TRBV7-6 with TRBJ2-2; 14 bases fit TRBD2. This CDR3 is 21 amino acids long. In germline, CDR1 is SGHVS, CDR2 FNYEAQ. Trimming at V came to 1 base and at J to 1 base, leaving 11 bases not matched to a gene. In DNA, the CDR3 is TGTGCCAGCAGCTTAGGAGGGACTAGCGGGAGCCTCTACGGGAACACCGGGGAGCTGTTTTTT. The encoded protein is CASSLGGTSGSLYGNTGELFF. The full variable domain, its missing parts supplied by reference TRBV7-6 and TRBJ2-2, is GAGVSQSPRYKVTKRGQDVALRCDPISGHVSLYWYRQALGQGPEFLTYFNYEAQQDKSGLPNDRFSAERPEGSISTLTIQRTEQRDSAMYRCASSLGGTSGSLYGNTGELFFGEGSRLTVL.

The chain is built from TRBV27 and TRBJ2-7, with D tentatively TRBD1 (6 bases). Germline values: CDR1 MNHEY, CDR2 SMNVEV (reference sequence). The CDR3 consists of 17 residues. Deletions cut 3 bases from V and 2 bases from J, with 20 bases between. The CDR3 protein is CASSLSGQGFGAYEQYF. In DNA form, the CDR3 reads TGTGCCAGCAGTTTGTCCGGCCAGGGGTTTGGGGCCTACGAGCAGTACTTC.

Sample share makes this clone hyperexpanded. The chain uses TRBV7-9 and TRBJ1-1, with a possible D match to TRBD1 (6 bases). Germline CDR1 is SEHNR and CDR2 is FQNEAQ (reference sequence). The V end lost 8 bases, the J end lost 5 bases, and 15 bases lay between the germline ends. The CDR3 runs to 13 residues. CDR3 amino acids: CASRLDRITEAFF. CDR3 DNA: TGTGCCAGCCGTCTCGACAGGATTACTGAAGCTTTCTTT.

This rearrangement joins TRBV3-1 (or the pseudogene TRBV3-2) to TRBJ1-1; D ambiguous. The V end was cut by 4 bases, the J end by 1 base, with 4 bases between. CDR1 LGHDT and CDR2 YNNKEL come from the germline V gene (reference sequence). This CDR3 has 12 amino acids. CDR3 coding DNA: TGTGCCAGCAGCCCCGGGAACACTGAAGCTTTCTTT. It specifies CASSPGNTEAFF.

The chain has TRBV3-1 (or the pseudogene TRBV3-2) and TRBJ1-2; D remains unclear. The germline V gene encodes CDR1 LGHDT and CDR2 YNNKEL (reference sequence). CDR3 length: 14 residues. The ends were cut back, 1 base at V and 7 bases at J, with 13 bases in the middle. The CDR3 DNA sequence: TGTGCCAGCAGCCAAGCTACCTTAGAGGTTGGCTACACCTTC. Translated, it gives CASSQATLEVGYTF.

V and J are TRBV19 and TRBJ2-1; D may be TRBD1 (5 bases). Trimming removed 3 bases from V and 9 bases from J, with 15 bases in between. The CDR3 extends over 14 amino acids. Germline CDR1 LNHDA, CDR2 SQIVND (reference sequence). CDR3 sequence reads: CASSIGASRGEQFF. The CDR3 DNA follows: TGTGCCAGTAGTATTGGGGCCAGTCGAGGTGAGCAGTTCTTC.

This chain connects TRBV12-1 to TRBJ1-1; no DNA check was done on the table's D call, TRBD1. TRBV12-1 is deemed a pseudogene. This CDR3 spans 14 amino acids. CDR3 in amino acids: CASSFRQGITEAFF. CDR3 in DNA: TGTGCCAGCAGCTTCCGACAGGGGATCACTGAAGCTTTCTTT.

The chain is built from TRBV27 and TRBJ2-7; 8 bases agree with TRBD1. Germline CDR1 and CDR2: MNHEY and SMNVEV (reference sequence). After removal of 4 bases from V and 3 bases from J, the junction contained 8 bases not matched to a gene. This CDR3 has 15 residues. This CDR3 reads CASSSADRAGYEQYF. CDR3 coding DNA: TGTGCCAGCAGTTCCGCGGACAGGGCGGGCTACGAGCAGTACTTC.

This chain connects TRBV24-1 to TRBJ1-3, with TRBD1 identical over 7 bases. Unmatched junction bases numbered 3, after V lost 5 bases and J lost 0 bases. This CDR3 comprises 15 residues. Germline-derived CDR1 and CDR2 are KGHDR and SFDVKD. CDR3 coding DNA: TGTGCCACCAGTGCCGGGACAGCCTCTGGAAACACCATATATTTT. This gives the protein CATSAGTASGNTIYF.

The chain uses TRBV27 and TRBJ2-3; 7 bases map to TRBD1. Trimming at V came to 6 bases and at J to 9 bases, leaving 6 bases not matched to a gene. The CDR3 is made up of 12 amino acids. CDR1 and CDR2 from the germline V gene are MNHEY and SMNVEV (reference sequence). The CDR3 sequence: CASSRTGETQYF. In DNA, the CDR3 is TGTGCCAGCAGCAGGACAGGCGAGACGCAGTATTTT.